The next 7 T cell receptor beta chains were all read from a single sample in a study of molecular identifiers for immune sequencing clone quantification. TCRdb itself ran the PCR reads through MiXCR, one entry per CDR3 protein. The sample yields about 89,000 distinct CDR3 sequences, 15% to 20% seen once. Material for sequencing was naive CD8+ T cells from blood, with Jurkat cell RNA spiked in. Subset here: FACS-sorted CD8+CD4-CCR7+CD45RA+ naive T cells. Receptors originate from a human donor in good health. Some libraries in this study had Jurkat cell RNA spiked in.

As regards this clonotype: With a much larger clone just one base away, this may be a read error. This sequence joins TRBV27 and TRBJ2-3, with no clear D. Germline CDR1 MNHEY, CDR2 SMNVEV (reference sequence). V was trimmed by 8 bases and J by 0 bases, leaving 12 bases between them. The CDR3 extends over 14 amino acids. The CDR3 sequence: CASGSLRSTDTQYF. CDR3 DNA: TGTGCCAGCGGTTCCCTCAGAAGCACAGATACGCAGTATTTT.

This clonotype was detected many times. The chain employs TRBV4-1 and TRBJ2-1; TRBD1 is a possible D gene (6 bases). The CDR3 runs to 14 residues. Trimming took 0 bases from V and 9 from J, leaving 12 bases between them. Germline CDR1 and CDR2: MGHRA and YSYEKL. The CDR3 DNA follows: TGCGCCAGCAGCCAAGATCGGCAGGGGCCTGAGCAGTTCTTC. Protein product: CASSQDRQGPEQFF.

This clonotype has at least ten counts. The genes are TRBV7-6 and TRBJ2-5; no reliable D call. The CDR3 runs to 13 residues. Germline CDR1 reads SGHVS; CDR2 reads FNYEAQ. V was shortened by 5 bases and J by 2 bases, with 9 bases between the two germline ends. The DNA of the CDR3 is TGTGCCAGCAGCCCCCCCGGGCAAGAGACCCAGTACTTC. Translation gives CASSPPGQETQYF.

There are many counts of this clonotype. J is TRBJ2-3 and V is TRBV7-3; D unresolved. With 2 bases removed from V and 0 bases from J, the gap between germline ends came to 3 bases. This CDR3 comprises 13 residues. The V gene's germline CDR1 is SGHTA and CDR2 FQGTGA. CDR3 DNA sequence: TGTGCCAGCAGCTTACTCAGCACAGATACGCAGTATTTT. Translated: CASSLLSTDTQYF.

This clonotype appeared many times. One end of the junction varies from germline; a read error may be responsible. The V gene is TRBV4-1, the J gene TRBJ2-3, with 10 bases matching TRBD2. CDR1 MGHRA and CDR2 YSYEKL come from the germline V gene. This CDR3 is built from 15 residues. The CDR3 is CASSQGPTSGDLDKF. CDR3 nucleotide sequence: TGCGCCAGCAGCCAAGGTCCAACTAGCGGGGACCTGGACAAATTT.

This clonotype ranks as medium-sized. V is TRBV29-1 and J is TRBJ2-5; D could derive from TRBD1 or TRBD2 (6 bases each). The CDR3 is 21 residues long. Germline V gene sequence: CDR1 SQVTM, CDR2 ANQGSEA. With 0 bases removed from V and 3 bases from J, the gap between germline ends came to 32 bases. The CDR3 here is CSVEDPFETGLAERAEETQYF. CDR3 in DNA: TGCAGCGTTGAAGATCCGTTCGAGACAGGCTTAGCGGAGCGGGCCGAAGAGACCCAGTACTTC.

This clonotype was seen ten or more times. The rearrangement uses TRBV12-3 or TRBV12-4 and TRBJ2-2; D is possibly TRBD1 (5 bases). The CDR3 spans 13 residues. V lost 3 bases, J lost 6 bases, and 8 bases lay in between. CDR3 coding DNA: TGTGCCAGCAGTTTGGGCAGGGCCGGGGAGCTGTTTTTT. It is translated as CASSLGRAGELFF.